Below, one T cell receptor (beta chain) is given with its context. The sample comes from a study of human T cells and chemical hapten exposure. Germline CDR1 and CDR2: DFQATT and SNEGSKA (reference sequence). The CDR3 loop spans 13 amino acids. Time point defined: pre-sensitization, week 0. Treatment of the sample: therapeutic diphenylcyclopropenone sensitization with weekly scalp DPC. TCRdb itself ran the RACE reads through MiXCR, one entry per CDR3 protein. The sample shows 300,000 to 450,000 distinct CDR3 sequences, 4.5% to 5.5% of them seen only once. The sequence derives from a woman in her fifties or sixties with alopecia areata. Some clones in this sample may be carry-over from other donors' samples. The source was whole blood, collected in connection with sensitization to the hapten diphenylcyclopropenone (DPC). This chain connects TRBV20-1 to TRBJ2-1; possibly TRBD2 for D (6 bases). The last part of the DNA fits TRBJ2-7 better; the J call may be wrong. CDR3 bases: TGCAGTGCTCGGCGGGATTCCGACAATGAGCAGTACTTC. Translating it yields CSARRDSDNEQYF.